One and the same sample provided the 10 T cell receptor beta chains below, sequenced in a study of T-cell reconstitution after alpha-beta-depleted transplantation in children. Unique molecular identifiers were used in preparing the TCRbeta library. TCRdb itself ran the PCR reads through MiXCR, one entry per CDR3 protein. The sample records roughly 790,000 distinct CDR3 sequences, less than 20% being singletons. This specimen consisted of PBMCs, mostly from graft donor cells, obtained 360 days after TCRalphabeta/CD19-depleted stem cell transplant. These receptors were obtained from a male patient aged 10 to 17 who had a stem cell transplant for acute lymphoblastic leukemia, so the T cells may come from the graft donor.

The chain recombines TRBV29-1 with TRBJ2-2; 10 bases line up with TRBD1. The germline V gene has CDR1 SQVTM and CDR2 ANQGSEA. The CDR3 extends over 14 amino acids. The CDR3 DNA reads TGCGGAAGACAGGGGGCAGGAGGAGCCGGGGAGCTGTTTTTT. It codes for CGRQGAGGAGELFF.

This clonotype was recorded a few times. The genes are TRBV27 and TRBJ2-7, with D unclear. The V end lost 1 base, the J end lost 3 bases, and 7 bases lay between the germline ends. CDR1 is MNHEY and CDR2 is SMNVEV in the germline V gene (reference sequence). CDR3 length: 13 amino acids. CDR3 DNA: TGTGCCAGCAGTTTATTCGGTAGCTACGAGCAGTACTTC. This translates into CASSLFGSYEQYF.

The V and J genes are TRBV12-3 or TRBV12-4 and TRBJ2-3, with 7 bases that match TRBD2. Losses at the gene ends were 3 bases for V and 2 bases for J; bases not matched to a gene: 11. The CDR3 runs 17 residues. DNA for the CDR3: TGTGCCAGCAGTTTTGACCCGGGGGGTTTTAACACAGATACGCAGTATTTT. Translated: CASSFDPGGFNTDTQYF.

The table lists this clonotype with a few counts. The V gene is TRBV24-1, the J gene TRBJ2-2; 10 nucleotides match TRBD1. With V trimmed by 0 bases and J by 4 bases, 1 base remained unmatched. The CDR3 extends over 16 amino acids. CDR1 is KGHDR, CDR2 SFDVKD, per germline. The CDR3 DNA sequence: TGTGCCACCAGTGATTTGGGGACAGGGGCCACCGGGGAGCTGTTTTTT. This sequence encodes CATSDLGTGATGELFF.

The chain recombines TRBV7-9 with TRBJ2-7; tentatively, D is TRBD1 (5 bases). Germline values: CDR1 SEHNR, CDR2 FQNEAQ (reference sequence). V was clipped by 1 base and J by 3 bases, with 16 bases between them. The CDR3 spans 16 residues. This chain's CDR3 is CASSLDTGYLLYEQYF. In DNA, the CDR3 is TGTGCCAGCAGCTTAGATACAGGATACCTCCTCTACGAGCAGTACTTC.

This clonotype was seen ten or more times. This chain links TRBV10-3 with TRBJ1-2; a possible D gene is TRBD1 (6 bases). Germline V CDR1 and CDR2: ENHRY, SYGVKD. Trimming shortened V by 6 bases and J by 0 bases, and 14 bases separated the two germline ends. CDR3 length equals 15 residues. CDR3 sequence: CAIRPQTGANYGYTF. CDR3 in DNA: TGTGCCATCAGACCCCAGACAGGAGCTAACTATGGCTACACCTTC.

The chain joins TRBV2 to TRBJ2-7; D unclear. Germline values: CDR1 SNHLY, CDR2 FYNNEI. The CDR3 spans 11 residues. V gave up 8 bases and J gave up 6 bases, with 11 bases separating them. In DNA form, the CDR3 reads TGTGCCAGCGGCGGTGGGATCGAGCAGTACTTC. Encoded protein: CASGGGIEQYF.

A note on this clonotype: A much larger clone lies a single base off, so this may be a read error. V is TRBV5-1 and J is TRBJ2-2; no reliable D call. Trimming removed 6 bases at V and 3 bases at J, with 12 bases between. This CDR3 has 14 residues. Per germline, CDR1 SGHRS and CDR2 YFSETQ. CDR3 region: CASNRACDTGELFF. The CDR3, as DNA: TGCGCCAGCAATCGAGCGTGTGACACCGGGGAGCTGTTTTTT.

The chain joins TRBV12-3 or TRBV12-4 to TRBJ1-3, with 7 bases lining up with TRBD1. V lost 6 bases to trimming and J lost 4 bases; unmatched junction nucleotides: 9. The CDR3 contains 15 residues. This CDR3 reads CASRAPGGLGNTIYF. In DNA form, the CDR3 reads TGTGCCAGCAGAGCCCCAGGGGGTTTGGGAAACACCATATATTTT.

In its sample, this clonotype was seen a few times. The genes are TRBV5-6 and TRBJ2-2; D may match TRBD1 or TRBD2 (7 bases each). V was pared by 6 bases and J by 6 bases, with 15 bases between. The CDR3 contains 14 residues. Per germline, CDR1 SGHDT and CDR2 YYEEEE. CDR3 protein: CASITSGGAGELFF. CDR3 coding DNA: TGTGCCAGCATTACTTCAGGGGGGGCCGGGGAGCTGTTTTTT.